The T cell receptor beta chain described here comes from a study of blood T cells in healthy people across ages. Study-wide results and limits: A conclusive naive versus antigen-experienced comparison was prevented by the unsorted PBMCs. With age, beta diversity per million T cells declined roughly linearly, significantly by 30 to 40. Whereas aged donors had fewer naive CD4+ cells, long-lived donors had more of them and higher diversity.

V shed 3 bases and J shed 0 bases, with 6 bases lying between them. This CDR3 has 12 amino acids. Germline V CDR1 and CDR2: SQVTM, ANQGSEA. A second about 7 to 12 cycle PCR used barcoded and J-beta primers. TCRdb recomputed calls from the 5' RACE reads with MiXCR, one row per CDR3 protein. The profile shows some 690,000 distinct CDR3 sequences, about a fifth of them singletons. Per sample, extraction of total RNA gave at least 5 micrograms in every case. The table lists this clonotype with a few counts. Its antigen is not known. The chain uses TRBV29-1 and TRBJ2-7; no definite D call. The TCR was taken from a man in his 70s in good health. The sequenced sample was blood. The CDR3 sequence: CSVEGSSYEQYF. In DNA, the CDR3 is TGCAGCGTTGAGGGCAGCTCCTACGAGCAGTACTTC.